The source of this TCR beta chain is a study of T cell responses to AZD1222 COVID-19 vaccine. Measured with immunoSEQ multiplex PCR; TCRdb has only the in-frame clones, and not every one. The sample includes about 140,000 clones, around nine tenths seen only once; the top ten take approximately 5.4%. Germline lookup yields CDR1 SGHDT and CDR2 YYEEEE. CDR3 length: 15 residues. The V end was cut by 4 bases, the J end by 5 bases, with 18 bases between. This sample comprised peripheral blood, obtained on day 0 of AZD1222 vaccination. The chain joins TRBV5-6 to TRBJ2-5; D is unresolved. The origin of this receptor is an adult in good health. CDR3 residues: CASSIGGGFGETQYF. In DNA form, the CDR3 reads TGTGCCAGCAGCATTGGCGGTGGTTTCGGCGAGACCCAGTACTTC.